These 10 T cell receptor beta chains came from one sample sequenced in a study of identical twins' blood T cells. TCRdb reanalysed the 5' RACE reads using MiXCR and keeps one entry per CDR3 protein. Of roughly 380,000 distinct CDR3 sequences in the sample, 25% to 35% were seen once. Material for sequencing was PBMCs. The receptors were sampled from a woman aged 18-49 years in good health.

V and J are TRBV2 and TRBJ1-2; D is possibly TRBD1 (5 bases). V was cut by 4 bases and J by 8 bases, with 17 bases left in between. The CDR3 runs to 14 residues. Germline V CDR1 and CDR2: SNHLY, FYNNEI. Here the CDR3 reads CASSGPIPKGGYTF. Written as DNA, the CDR3 is TGTGCCAGCAGTGGACCGATCCCTAAGGGGGGCTACACCTTC.

At least ten counts were recorded for this clonotype. The chain combines TRBV7-9 with TRBJ2-1, with D unresolved. In germline, CDR1 is SEHNR, CDR2 FQNEAQ (reference sequence). Trimming took off 2 bases at V and 2 bases at J, with 13 bases between the two ends. This CDR3 region has 16 residues. This CDR3 reads CASSLSVGSTYNEQFF. CDR3 sequence (DNA): TGTGCCAGCAGCTTAAGTGTAGGTAGTACCTACAATGAGCAGTTCTTC.

The chain recombines TRBV7-2 with TRBJ2-1, with 12 bases identical to TRBD2. Germline CDR1 SGHTA, CDR2 FQGNSA. This CDR3 spans 15 amino acids. With V trimmed by 5 bases and J by 6 bases, 5 bases remained unmatched. This chain's CDR3 is CASSDRTSGINEQFF. The CDR3 DNA reads as TGTGCCAGCAGCGATAGGACTAGCGGGATCAATGAGCAGTTCTTC.

V is TRBV12-3 or TRBV12-4 and J is TRBJ1-5, with TRBD1 matching 8 bases. Trimming removed 5 bases from V and 6 bases from J; junction bases left unmatched: 6. This CDR3 comprises 14 residues. Written as DNA, the CDR3 is TGTGCCAGCAGTGGACAGGGACGAAGTCAGCCCCAGCATTTT. Its protein is CASSGQGRSQPQHF.

This chain joins TRBV20-1 and TRBJ2-1; 8 nucleotides align to TRBD2. From germline, CDR1 is DFQATT and CDR2 SNEGSKA (reference sequence). The CDR3 extends over 14 amino acids. V dropped 3 bases and J dropped 6; count of bases not matched to a gene: 7. The CDR3 DNA sequence: TGCAGTGCTAGGATGCGGGAGGTACTCAATGAGCAGTTCTTC. Protein: CSARMREVLNEQFF.

As concerns this clonotype: Germline is not matched at one junction end, which may reflect a read error. The DNA of the CDR3 is TGTGCCGGCTCACTCCGTCGGGGCAGGGACGAAAACATTCAGTACTTC. This encodes CAGSLRRGRDENIQYF. J is TRBJ2-4 and V is TRBV18; possibly TRBD1 or TRBD2 for D (5 bases each). The CDR3 totals 16 residues. Germline V lookup: CDR1 KGHSH, CDR2 LQKENI.

The chain combines TRBV19 with TRBJ1-6, with 7 bases fitting TRBD1. Germline values: CDR1 LNHDA, CDR2 SQIVND (reference sequence). The CDR3 consists of 13 residues. J lost 5 bases, V lost 9 bases, and 4 bases had no gene match. The DNA for the CDR3 is TGTGCCAGCGTGGACAGGCATAATTCACCCCTCCACTTT. It encodes CASVDRHNSPLHF.

The chain is built from TRBV6-5 and TRBJ1-1, with a possible D match to TRBD1 (6 bases). V was cut by 5 bases and J by 0 bases, with 10 bases left in between. The CDR3 is 14 residues long. The germline gives CDR1 MNHEY, CDR2 SVGAGI. DNA for the CDR3: TGTGCCAGCAGTGGACAGAGCATGAACACTGAAGCTTTCTTT. The encoded protein is CASSGQSMNTEAFF.

The rearrangement links TRBV20-1 to TRBJ2-7, with 9 bases aligning to TRBD1. V was pared by 5 bases and J by 6 bases, with 8 bases of the junction left unmatched. Germline V gene sequence: CDR1 DFQATT, CDR2 SNEGSKA (reference sequence). The CDR3 is 13 residues long. The CDR3 protein is CSARTGDLGEQYF. For the CDR3, the DNA is TGCAGTGCTCGGACAGGGGATTTAGGCGAGCAGTACTTC.

As to this clonotype: The germline gene is not matched at one end of the junction; a read error may be the cause. The chain employs TRBV6-1 and TRBJ1-5; D remains ambiguous. The CDR3 covers 16 residues. CDR1 and CDR2 from the germline V gene are MNHNS and SASEGT. This CDR3 is CAGSELRPRGNQPQHF. The CDR3 DNA sequence: TGTGCCGGCAGTGAATTGCGCCCTAGGGGCAATCAGCCCCAGCATTTT.